This TCR beta chain emerged from a study of a mutant IDH1 vaccine in newly diagnosed glioma. Points from the study as a whole: Shifts in the top peripheral T cell clonotypes seemed unrelated to pseudoprogression.

Some clones are missing from TCRdb's copy, which holds only in-frame ones; the method was immunoSEQ multiplex PCR. The table has 60,000 to 85,000 clones, more than 70% seen once. The sample's time point: week 23, last vaccination. A single vaccine dose contained 300 ug of mutant IDH1 20-mer peptide, and topical imiquimod was used with it. The V and J ends lost 2 bases and 1 base, in that order; junction bases with no gene match: 0. The CDR3 length is 14 residues. In germline, CDR1 is MGHDK, CDR2 SYGVNS. As to this clone: Its antigen is not identified.

The rearrangement uses TRBV25-1 and TRBJ2-3, with 7 bases aligning to TRBD1. The source of this sequence is a woman between 45 and 60 years old with glioma. The sample in question was PBMCs, obtained from a glioma patient whose treatment included an IDH1 peptide vaccine. CDR3 sequence: CASSEGTGTDTQYF. The CDR3 region has the DNA TGTGCCAGCAGTGAAGGGACAGGCACAGATACGCAGTATTTT.